What follows are 5 T cell receptor beta chains derived from one specimen sequenced in a study of OX40 agonist ivuxolimab in advanced cancers. The table came from immunoSEQ multiplex PCR; TCRdb's copy has only in-frame clones and leaves some out. The table lists more than 60,000 clones, more than 65% of them singletons, with almost 4.5% in the top ten. The specimen was CD4+ or CD8+ T cells sorted from blood, collected in a trial of the OX40 agonist ivuxolimab. The receptors here all came from an adult with an advanced solid tumor such as melanoma, head and neck, liver or kidney cancer.

This sequence joins TRBV11-1 and TRBJ2-1; 12 bases fit TRBD2. The length of the CDR3 is 16 residues. V shed 5 bases, J shed 2 bases, and the junction held 4 bases outside the gene matches. Germline lookup yields CDR1 SGHAT and CDR2 FQDESV (reference sequence). CDR3 bases: TGTGCCAGCAGCCAGACTAGCGGGGGCCCCTACAATGAGCAGTTCTTC. It encodes CASSQTSGGPYNEQFF.

The chain couples TRBV19 to TRBJ1-4; D remains ambiguous. CDR3 size: 15 residues. The V end lost 3 bases, the J end lost 0 bases, and 8 bases lay between the germline ends. Per the germline V gene, CDR1 is LNHDA and CDR2 is SQIVND (reference sequence). The CDR3 loop is CASSINRSTNEKLFF. CDR3 DNA: TGTGCCAGTAGTATTAACCGCTCAACTAATGAAAAACTGTTTTTT.

This rearrangement joins TRBV7-9 to TRBJ2-1; maybe TRBD1 (5 bases). With 3 bases removed from V and 3 bases from J, the gap between germline ends came to 18 bases. The CDR3 sequence is 17 residues long. CDR1 and CDR2 from the germline V gene are SEHNR and FQNEAQ (reference sequence). The CDR3 loop is CASSLEKDGHHYNEQFF. Written as DNA, the CDR3 is TGTGCCAGCAGCTTGGAGAAAGACGGACACCACTACAATGAGCAGTTCTTC.

V gene TRBV7-9 combines with J gene TRBJ2-3; 7 bases align to TRBD1. This CDR3 is built from 18 residues. Germline CDR1 reads SEHNR; CDR2 reads FQNEAQ (reference sequence). V lost 3 bases and J lost 2; bases outside the gene matches: 14. The CDR3 nucleotides are TGTGCCAGCAGCTTTGGACAGGACAAGCTACTCCACACAGATACGCAGTATTTT. Its protein product is CASSFGQDKLLHTDTQYF.

This sequence joins TRBV19 and TRBJ1-5, with D possibly matching TRBD1 (6 bases). CDR1 is LNHDA and CDR2 is SQIVND in the germline V gene (reference sequence). The CDR3 is made up of 15 amino acids. The ends were cut back, 7 bases at V and 1 base at J, with 14 bases in the middle. The CDR3 here is CASTQGPPSNQPQHF. The CDR3 coding sequence is TGTGCCAGTACCCAGGGGCCCCCAAGCAATCAGCCCCAGCATTTT.